The 22 T cell receptor beta chains given below trace back to one sample, sequenced in a study of regulatory T cells in long-lasting Graves disease. As to time point: newly diagnosed GD, antithyroid drugs for less than 3 months. RNA extracted from PBMCs served as the sequencing template. CDR3-region Arm-PCR and iRepertoire HTBI primers produced the TCR beta libraries. TCRdb fed the multiplex PCR reads into MiXCR, producing one record per CDR3 protein. The table records about 540,000 distinct CDR3 sequences, around an eighth of them present only once. The sample was also reused in another study, on T cells in Graves' hyperthyroidism and ophthalmopathy.

The sample consisted of peripheral blood mononuclear cells (PBMCs), taken at new diagnosis, from a patient treated with antithyroid drugs. The receptors here all came from a man aged 25 to 40 with Graves disease.

As concerns this clonotype: One base away lies a much larger clone, so this may be a sequencing read error. This rearrangement joins TRBV3-1 to TRBJ2-2; D remains unclear. This CDR3 is built from 13 residues. Germline assignment: CDR1 LGHDT and CDR2 YNNKEL (reference sequence). For the CDR3, the DNA is TGTGCCTGCAGCCAAGTAAACACCGGGGAGCTGTTTTTT. Translated, it gives CACSQVNTGELFF.

As regards this clonotype: A much larger clone is a single base away; this may be a read error. The chain employs TRBV6-5 and TRBJ2-5; a possible D gene is TRBD2 (5 bases). Germline-derived CDR1 and CDR2 are MNHEY and SVGAGI. Trimming pared 11 bases from V and 3 bases from J, leaving 22 bases between. The CDR3 extends over 15 amino acids. Here the CDR3 DNA reads TGTGCCGGCAATTACAGAGCGGAACCCGAAGAGACCCAGTACTTC. It codes for CAGNYRAEPEETQYF.

This clonotype was detected many times. This sequence joins TRBV27 and TRBJ1-1, with D uncertain. V lost 6 bases to trimming and J lost 2 bases, with 16 bases between them. CDR3 length: 15 amino acids. Germline values: CDR1 MNHEY, CDR2 SMNVEV (reference sequence). CDR3 sequence (DNA): TGTGCCAGCAGCCGGAACCCCCCAGTTAACACTGAAGCTTTCTTT. It encodes CASSRNPPVNTEAFF.

The table lists this clonotype with many counts. The chain joins TRBV12-3 or TRBV12-4 to TRBJ2-7, with TRBD2 matching over 11 bases. V gave up 5 bases and J gave up 9 bases; unmatched junction bases: 9. The CDR3 contains 14 residues. DNA for the CDR3: TGTGCCAGCAGTACCCCGGGACTAGCGGCAACGCAGTACTTC. This translates into CASSTPGLAATQYF.

This clonotype appeared a few times. This chain uses TRBV7-2 with TRBJ2-5; 7 positions agree with TRBD2. The CDR3 is made up of 15 amino acids. CDR1 is SGHTA, CDR2 FQGNSA, per germline. The V and J ends lost 4 bases and 1 base, in that order; junction bases with no gene match: 6. The chain's CDR3 is CASSSNREVQETQYF. The CDR3 coding sequence is TGTGCCAGCAGCTCTAACCGGGAGGTCCAAGAGACCCAGTACTTC.

This clonotype was observed many times. V usage is TRBV24-1 and J usage is TRBJ2-2; 8 bases are a match to TRBD2. With 1 base clipped from V and 7 bases from J, the junction kept 4 bases outside the gene matches. The CDR3 loop spans 15 amino acids. Germline values: CDR1 KGHDR, CDR2 SFDVKD. CDR3: CATSDLGLAGGELFF. In DNA form, the CDR3 reads TGTGCCACCAGTGATTTAGGACTAGCTGGCGGGGAGCTGTTTTTT.

This clonotype was seen at least ten times. CDR3 region: CASSYPKGRGGQETQYF. In nucleotides, the CDR3 is TGTGCCAGCAGTTACCCCAAGGGGCGGGGGGGACAAGAGACCCAGTACTTC. V gene TRBV6-5 combines with J gene TRBJ2-5; 9 positions agree with TRBD2. CDR1 MNHEY and CDR2 SVGAGI come from the germline V gene. Losses at the gene ends were 2 bases for V and 2 bases for J; bases not matched to a gene: 9. The CDR3 is 17 residues long.

This clonotype was seen repeatedly, ten times or more. The chain has TRBV29-1 and TRBJ2-3; the match to TRBD2 covers 10 bases. CDR1 is SQVTM, CDR2 ANQGSEA, per germline. The junction had 7 bases not matched to a gene; V was cut back by 7 bases and J by 0 bases. This CDR3 region has 15 residues. The CDR3 loop reads CSANGLAASTDTQYF. CDR3 sequence (DNA): TGCAGCGCCAACGGACTAGCGGCTAGCACAGATACGCAGTATTTT.

This clonotype was observed at least ten times. The chain recombines TRBV3-1 with TRBJ1-1; D is uncertain. Per germline, CDR1 LGHDT and CDR2 YNNKEL (reference sequence). Trimming took 4 bases from V and 3 from J, leaving 18 bases between them. There are 16 residues in the CDR3. DNA of the CDR3: TGTGCCAGCAGCCTGGCAGCGGAAGGGTATGACACTGAAGCTTTCTTT. It encodes CASSLAAEGYDTEAFF.

This clonotype was seen many times. This chain links TRBV5-1 with TRBJ1-1; perhaps TRBD1 as D (6 bases). Germline V gene data show CDR1 as SGHRS and CDR2 as YFSETQ. The CDR3 is 15 amino acids. The V end lost 0 bases, the J end lost 4 bases, and 13 bases lay between the germline ends. CDR3 loop: CASSLVLGAITEAFF. DNA of the CDR3: TGCGCCAGCAGCTTGGTTCTGGGGGCCATCACTGAAGCTTTCTTT.

As for this clonotype: This sequence may be a read error, since a much larger clone differs from it by one base. V is TRBV7-8 and J is TRBJ2-7, with 8 nucleotides matching TRBD1. Per the germline V gene, CDR1 is SGHVS and CDR2 is FQNEAQ. The CDR3 is made up of 16 amino acids. The CDR3 nucleotides read TGTCCCAGCAGCCCCTTGACAGGGGACTTTTCCTACGAGCAGTACTTC. Residues: CPSSPLTGDFSYEQYF.

This clonotype was recorded at least ten times. The V call is TRBV20-1, the J call TRBJ2-1; 9 bases match TRBD2. Germline V gene sequence: CDR1 DFQATT, CDR2 SNEGSKA (reference sequence). There are 18 residues in the CDR3. J gave up 2 bases and V 5 bases, and 16 bases lay outside the gene matches. The CDR3 bases are TGCAGTGCTGGTCTAGCGGGAAAAGGAGTAGAGGCCTACAATGAGCAGTTCTTC. Protein sequence: CSAGLAGKGVEAYNEQFF.

This clonotype was found many times. This chain links TRBV28 with TRBJ2-1; D gene uncertain. CDR1 is MDHEN and CDR2 is SYDVKM in the germline V gene. The CDR3 is 13 amino acids. Trimming shortened V by 8 bases and J by 4 bases, and 12 bases separated the two germline ends. The CDR3 DNA reads as TGTGCCAGCCTTGGGAAATTGTACAATGAGCAGTTCTTC. It is translated as CASLGKLYNEQFF. The variable domain in full, completed from reference TRBV28 and TRBJ2-1, reads DVKVTQSSRYLVKRTGEKVFLECVQDMDHENMFWYRQDPGLGLRLIYFSYDVKMKEKGDIPEGYSVSREKKERFSLILESASTNQTSMYLCASLGKLYNEQFFGPGTRLTVL.

This clonotype came up many times. The CDR3 DNA follows: TGCAGCGTTAATCGCGGGGAGGCCTACGAGCAGTACTTC. This gives the protein CSVNRGEAYEQYF. The chain carries TRBV29-1 and TRBJ2-7, with D possibly TRBD2 on 6 matching bases. The CDR3 is made up of 13 amino acids. CDR1 SQVTM and CDR2 ANQGSEA come from the germline V gene. Between the trimmed V and J ends, which lost 5 bases and 2 bases, there was a span of 13 bases.

This clonotype has more than one count but fewer than ten. This chain uses TRBV6-2 or TRBV6-3 with TRBJ2-5, with D possibly being TRBD1 (5 bases). This CDR3 comprises 14 residues. V lost 10 bases and J lost 0, with 15 bases in between. Per the germline V gene, CDR1 is MNHEY and CDR2 is SVGEGT. The CDR3 DNA is TGTGCCACCGCAGGGATGGGGCACCAAGAGACCCAGTACTTC. It specifies CATAGMGHQETQYF.

DNA of the CDR3: TGTGCCAGCAGCGACGGACTAGCGGGAACACAGATCACAGATACGCAGTATTTT. This encodes CASSDGLAGTQITDTQYF. This chain links TRBV13 with TRBJ2-3; 12 positions match TRBD2. J lost 2 bases, V lost 5 bases, and 11 bases had no gene match. Germline V gene sequence: CDR1 PRHDT, CDR2 FYEKMQ (reference sequence). The CDR3 is 18 residues long.

The genes are TRBV20-1 and TRBJ2-7, with D maybe TRBD2 (6 bases). Germline CDR1 is DFQATT and CDR2 is SNEGSKA (reference sequence). The CDR3 sequence is 14 residues long. Trimming took 3 bases from V and 3 from J, leaving 15 bases between them. The CDR3 loop reads CSARHKDYYYEQYF. The DNA for the CDR3 is TGCAGTGCTAGGCACAAGGACTATTACTACGAGCAGTACTTC.

This clonotype was recorded at least ten times. This chain links TRBV6-1 with TRBJ2-7; D is possibly TRBD1 (5 bases). The V and J ends lost 7 bases and 5 bases respectively, with 12 bases between them. CDR3 length: 12 residues. Germline V gives CDR1 MNHNS, CDR2 SASEGT. The CDR3: CASKGIPHEQYF. DNA for the CDR3: TGTGCCAGCAAGGGGATTCCCCACGAGCAGTACTTC.

The chain uses TRBV18 and TRBJ2-3, with D possibly being TRBD1 or TRBD2 (5 bases each). Germline lookup yields CDR1 KGHSH and CDR2 LQKENI. V gave up 6 bases and J gave up 6 bases, with 22 bases separating them. CDR3 size: 16 residues. The CDR3 spells CASSDPGRTAGDTQYF. In nucleotides, the CDR3 is TGTGCCAGCTCCGATCCGGGAAGGACGGCAGGGGATACGCAGTATTTT.

This clonotype was seen repeatedly, ten times or more. The gene calls are TRBV27 and TRBJ2-5, with 12 bases that match TRBD1. Trimming at V came to 5 bases and at J to 5 bases, leaving 12 bases not matched to a gene. Germline values: CDR1 MNHEY, CDR2 SMNVEV (reference sequence). CDR3 length equals 17 residues. CDR3 sequence (DNA): TGTGCCAGCAGTCCAGGGACAGGGGGCTTAGGTTGGGAGACCCAGTACTTC. Amino acid sequence: CASSPGTGGLGWETQYF.

This clonotype was seen more than once but under ten times. This chain uses TRBV5-5 with TRBJ2-5; perhaps TRBD1 as D (5 bases). The CDR3 is 15 residues long. Trimming removed 4 bases from V and 5 bases from J, with 18 bases in between. Germline-derived CDR1 and CDR2 are SGHKS and YYEKEE (reference sequence). The CDR3: CASSRMDTKLETQYF. The CDR3 region has the DNA TGTGCCAGCAGCCGAATGGACACTAAGCTGGAGACCCAGTACTTC. The complete variable domain, with remaining parts taken from reference TRBV5-5 and TRBJ2-5, reads DAGVTQSPTHLIKTRGQQVTLRCSPISGHKSVSWYQQVLGQGPQFIFQYYEKEERGRGNFPDRFSARQFPNYSSELNVNALLLGDSALYLCASSRMDTKLETQYFGPGTRLLVL.

This clonotype was seen at least ten times. V and J are TRBV5-8 and TRBJ1-2; no reliable D call. This CDR3 is 12 amino acids long. Germline CDR1 reads SGHTS; CDR2 reads YDEGEE. Trimming pared 0 bases from V and 8 bases from J, leaving 8 bases between. CDR3 in DNA: TGTGCCAGCAGCTTGGACGGAGCGGGCTACACCTTC. The encoded protein is CASSLDGAGYTF.